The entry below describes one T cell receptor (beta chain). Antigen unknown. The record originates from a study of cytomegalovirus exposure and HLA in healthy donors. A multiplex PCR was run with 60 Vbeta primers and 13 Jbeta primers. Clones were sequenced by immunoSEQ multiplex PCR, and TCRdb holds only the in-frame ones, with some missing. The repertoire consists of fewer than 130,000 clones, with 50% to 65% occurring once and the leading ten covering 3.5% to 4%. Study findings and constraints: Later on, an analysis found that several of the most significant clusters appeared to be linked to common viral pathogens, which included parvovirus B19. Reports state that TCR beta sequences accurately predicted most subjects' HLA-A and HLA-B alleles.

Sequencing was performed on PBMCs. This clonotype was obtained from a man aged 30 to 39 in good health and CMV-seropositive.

DNA of the CDR3: TGTGCCAGCAGCCCACAGGGTGACGAGCAGTACTTC. It translates to CASSPQGDEQYF. The rearrangement links TRBV27 to TRBJ2-7; D possibly corresponds to TRBD1 (6 bases). V was trimmed by 6 bases and J by 5 bases, leaving 11 bases between them. The CDR3 length is 12 residues. Germline CDR1 reads MNHEY; CDR2 reads SMNVEV (reference sequence).